The T cell receptor beta chain described here comes from a study of blood T cell repertoires in COVID-19. Study-wide background: Samples taken during acute and convalescent COVID-19 were collected in the United States, Italy and Spain. PBMCs, B-cell-depleted T cells, or T cells were the source of the cDNA or gDNA that made up the material.

CDR1 and CDR2 (germline): SGHRS, YFSETQ. The CDR3 is 14 amino acids. V lost 0 bases and J lost 4, with 8 bases in between. As processed by the authors: The authors estimated nucleated cell counts from reference gene primer amplification. The table came from immunoSEQ multiplex PCR; TCRdb's copy has only in-frame clones and leaves some out. The D gene and trimming were derived from the DNA, and the V and J assignments and clone size from that table. Of some 240,000 clones in the sample, around 84% were seen once. The sample comprised peripheral blood. V is TRBV5-1 and J is TRBJ1-3; possible D gene TRBD1, 6 bases. The source is a woman in her 40s who had recovered from COVID-19. CDR3 loop: CASSLAGQGNTIYF. DNA of the CDR3: TGCGCCAGCAGCTTGGCGGGACAAGGAAACACCATATATTTT.